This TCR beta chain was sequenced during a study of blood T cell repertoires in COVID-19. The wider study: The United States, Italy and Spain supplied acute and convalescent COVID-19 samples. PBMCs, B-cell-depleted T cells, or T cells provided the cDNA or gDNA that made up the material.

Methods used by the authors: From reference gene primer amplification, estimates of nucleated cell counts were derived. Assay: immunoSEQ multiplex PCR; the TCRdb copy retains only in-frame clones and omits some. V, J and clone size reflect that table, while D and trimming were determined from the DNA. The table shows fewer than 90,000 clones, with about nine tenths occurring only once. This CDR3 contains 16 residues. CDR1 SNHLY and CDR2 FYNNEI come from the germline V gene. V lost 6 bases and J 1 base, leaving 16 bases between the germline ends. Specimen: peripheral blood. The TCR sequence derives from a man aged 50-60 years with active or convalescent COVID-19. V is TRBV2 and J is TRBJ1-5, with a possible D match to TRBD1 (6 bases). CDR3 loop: CASSQGPHGSNQPQHF. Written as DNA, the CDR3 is TGTGCCAGCAGCCAGGGGCCCCACGGAAGCAATCAGCCCCAGCATTTT.